The rows below give T cell receptor beta chains drawn from one sample of a study of regulatory T cells in long-lasting Graves disease. MiXCR, applied by TCRdb to the multiplex PCR reads, yields one record per CDR3 protein. The table shows 550,000 to 650,000 distinct CDR3 sequences, with around 15% occurring only once. This sample was also put to use in a study of T cells in Graves' hyperthyroidism and ophthalmopathy.

The source material was peripheral blood mononuclear cells (PBMCs), sampled at new diagnosis, from a patient treated with antithyroid drugs. The receptors here all came from a man aged 18 to 35 with Graves disease. Both conserved end residues are part of each CDR3. Each record gives: D gene, J gene, V gene, clone size, CDR3 length, CDR3 DNA, CDR3 protein. A D gene is named only where the DNA matches it firmly. Rows give clone size only sometimes, using once, few, many, or a class for an expanded clone.

d_call: NA; j_call: TRBJ1-1; v_call: TRBV11-2; clone_size: few; cdr3_length: 13; cdr3_nt: TGTGCCAGCAGCTTAGCCACGGATAGTGAAGCTTTCTTT; cdr3_aa: CASSLATDSEAFF
d_call: TRBD2; j_call: TRBJ2-7; v_call: TRBV27; clone_size: few; cdr3_length: 15; cdr3_nt: TGTGCCAGCAGTCGGACTAGCGGGAAAACCTACGAGCAGTACTTC; cdr3_aa: CASSRTSGKTYEQYF
d_call: NA; j_call: TRBJ1-2; v_call: TRBV28; clone_size: many; cdr3_length: 14; cdr3_nt: TGTGCCAGCAGTTTATCAGGGGTGCGATATGGCTACACCTTC; cdr3_aa: CASSLSGVRYGYTF
d_call: TRBD2; j_call: TRBJ2-2; v_call: TRBV7-3; clone_size: NA; cdr3_length: 16; cdr3_nt: TGTGCCAGCAGCTCCACGGGGGGGCTGAACACCGGGGAGCTGTTTTTT; cdr3_aa: CASSSTGGLNTGELFF
d_call: TRBD2; j_call: TRBJ2-3; v_call: TRBV12-3/TRBV12-4; clone_size: many; cdr3_length: 15; cdr3_nt: TGTGCCAGCATTCCTAGCGGGGCCCCTGGGGATACGCAGTATTTT; cdr3_aa: CASIPSGAPGDTQYF
d_call: TRBD1; j_call: TRBJ1-1; v_call: TRBV7-9; clone_size: many; cdr3_length: 15; cdr3_nt: TGTGCCAGCAGCTCCGCAGGGGGGATGAACACTGAAGCTTTCTTT; cdr3_aa: CASSSAGGMNTEAFF
d_call: TRBD1; j_call: TRBJ2-1; v_call: TRBV25-1; clone_size: few; cdr3_length: 16; cdr3_nt: TGTGCCAGCAGTGAGCCCGGGACAGGGGGCCACAATGAGCAGTTCTTC; cdr3_aa: CASSEPGTGGHNEQFF
d_call: NA; j_call: TRBJ2-7; v_call: TRBV12-5; clone_size: few; cdr3_length: 15; cdr3_nt: TGTGCTAGTGGTTTTGGCGGGATCCGGTCGGGCGAGCAGTACTTC; cdr3_aa: CASGFGGIRSGEQYF
d_call: NA; j_call: TRBJ2-7; v_call: TRBV12-3/TRBV12-4; clone_size: many; cdr3_length: 14; cdr3_nt: TGTGCCAGCAGCCCCCAAGCGCCATCCTACGAGCAGTACTTC; cdr3_aa: CASSPQAPSYEQYF
d_call: TRBD1; j_call: TRBJ1-5; v_call: TRBV6-1; clone_size: many; cdr3_length: 12; cdr3_nt: TGTGCCAGCAGTAAACCGACAGGGGGCCTCCATTTT; cdr3_aa: CASSKPTGGLHF